This is a list of T cell receptor beta chains from one sample in a study of blood T cell repertoires in COVID-19. Profiled with immunoSEQ multiplex PCR; TCRdb holds only in-frame clones, not every one. Of approximately 250,000 clones in the sample, roughly 85% are singletons; the top ten hold approximately 8.6%. The sample comprised PBMCs or T cells enriched from blood (not recorded which). Source of these receptors: a woman aged 45 to 65 with acute COVID-19. Each CDR3 is given with its conserved first and last residue. The order of the fields is V gene, J gene, CDR3 protein.

TRBV5-1,TRBJ1-1,CASSLGATGTANTEAFF
TRBV7-2,TRBJ1-1,CASSFSRDRAAFF
TRBV5-1,TRBJ1-1,CASSLDLGNTEAFF
TRBV19,TRBJ1-3,CASSEAGDSGNTIYF
TRBV18,TRBJ1-5,CASSTYSTGSNQPQHF
TRBV7-2,TRBJ1-1,CASSLITGITNTEAFF
TRBV5-1,TRBJ1-5,CASSFEGHQPQHF
TRBV5-1,TRBJ1-1,CASSGRQAGNTEAFF
TRBV19,TRBJ1-3,CASSIGQDSGNTIYF
TRBV4-1,TRBJ2-7,CASSQELWGEIPYF
TRBV5-1,TRBJ2-7,CASSIGGGTYEQYF
TRBV7-2,TRBJ2-2,CASSFNGQGVGELFF
TRBV18,TRBJ2-3,CASSLTSGPDTQYF
TRBV27,TRBJ1-6,CASSPNRYGQLNSPLHF
TRBV18,TRBJ1-2,CASSPTWGGSNYGYTF
TRBV7-9,TRBJ2-3,CASSPGGGLPLGDTQYF
TRBV7-3,TRBJ2-2,CASSPQWAGIGELFF
TRBV5-4,TRBJ1-4,CASSFAGNEKLFF
TRBV5-8,TRBJ2-7,CASSLGPGSYEQYF
TRBV6-2/TRBV6-3,TRBJ1-1,CASTPPTGFGYTEAFF
TRBV7-8,TRBJ1-1,CASSLHMDTEAFF
TRBV2,TRBJ1-1,CASSADRGRTEAFF
TRBV5-6,TRBJ1-2,CASSFDSSYYGYTF